Listed below are T cell receptor beta chains from one sample, sequenced in a study of cytomegalovirus exposure and HLA in healthy donors. Clones were read by immunoSEQ multiplex PCR, and TCRdb kept only the in-frame ones, dropping some. The sample includes under 200,000 clones, about four fifths of them seen just once. Material for sequencing was PBMCs. These receptors were collected from a woman under 30 in good health and CMV-seronegative. Both conserved end residues are part of each CDR3. The D gene is left open where the match is weak. Size is omitted from some rows. Given values are once, few, many or a class for expanded clones.

TRBV25-1	15	TRBJ1-1	TRBD1	NA	CASSPTGGTNTEAFF	TGTGCCAGCAGTCCCACAGGGGGCACGAACACTGAAGCTTTCTTT
TRBV7-9	13	TRBJ1-1	TRBD1	NA	CASSSTGTEEAFF	TGTGCCAGCAGCTCAACCGGGACAGAAGAAGCTTTCTTT
TRBV19	14	TRBJ1-5	NA	NA	CASSSGGSNQPQHF	TGTGCCAGTAGCTCCGGAGGGAGCAATCAGCCCCAGCATTTT
TRBV9	17	TRBJ2-2	TRBD2	NA	CASSVARTSGNTGELFF	TGTGCCAGCAGCGTAGCCCGGACTAGCGGAAACACCGGGGAGCTGTTTTTT
TRBV7-9	13	TRBJ2-5	NA	NA	CASGDGVQETQYF	TGTGCCAGCGGAGACGGCGTCCAAGAGACCCAGTACTTC
TRBV18	15	TRBJ1-4	NA	NA	CASSPPGGEGEKLFF	TGTGCCAGCTCACCACCAGGGGGGGAAGGTGAAAAACTGTTTTTT
TRBV6-6	14	TRBJ2-5	NA	NA	CASSYANKHETQYF	TGTGCCAGCAGTTACGCCAACAAACATGAGACCCAGTACTTC
TRBV19	14	TRBJ2-3	NA	NA	CASSMGLYTDTQYF	TGTGCCAGTAGTATGGGACTTTACACAGATACGCAGTATTTT
TRBV4-3	15	TRBJ2-3	TRBD1	NA	CASSQDITGGDTQYF	TGCGCCAGCAGCCAAGACATTACAGGGGGTGATACGCAGTATTTT
TRBV6-5	15	TRBJ2-2	TRBD1	few	CASRPGQPNTGELFF	TGTGCCAGCAGACCGGGACAGCCGAACACCGGGGAGCTGTTTTTT
TRBV7-9	13	TRBJ1-1	NA	NA	CSSSPIGGTEAFF	TGTTCCAGCAGCCCAATAGGGGGCACTGAAGCTTTCTTT
TRBV10-1	16	TRBJ2-1	TRBD2	NA	CASSDTPTSGTNEQFF	TGCGCCAGCAGTGACACTCCGACTAGCGGGACCAATGAGCAGTTCTTC
TRBV27	14	TRBJ1-2	NA	NA	CASSPQGSGLSYTF	TGTGCCAGCAGTCCCCAGGGCTCTGGTTTAAGCTACACCTTC
TRBV4-3	15	TRBJ2-1	NA	NA	CASRLTSYSYNEQFF	TGCGCCAGCAGACTGACTAGTTACTCCTACAATGAGCAGTTCTTC
TRBV5-6	14	TRBJ2-5	NA	NA	CASSLQGRGETQYF	TGTGCCAGCAGCTTACAGGGACGAGGAGAGACCCAGTACTTC
TRBV28	15	TRBJ1-5	NA	NA	CASSLEGTGNQPQHF	TGTGCCAGCAGTTTAGAGGGTACAGGGAATCAGCCCCAGCATTTT
TRBV4-3	14	TRBJ2-1	TRBD1	NA	CASSQGTASNEQFF	TGCGCCAGCAGCCAGGGGACAGCTTCAAATGAGCAGTTCTTC
TRBV4-2	16	TRBJ1-3	NA	NA	CASSPRQGDTGNTIYF	TGTGCCAGCAGCCCTCGCCAAGGGGACACTGGAAACACCATATATTTT
TRBV30	12	TRBJ2-1	NA	NA	CAWSLAYNEQFF	TGTGCCTGGAGTCTTGCCTACAATGAGCAGTTCTTC
TRBV11-2	14	TRBJ2-5	NA	NA	CASSLGQPGETQYF	TGTGCCAGCAGCCTGGGACAACCCGGCGAGACCCAGTACTTC
TRBV9	12	TRBJ2-7	NA	NA	CASSQGLGEQYF	TGTGCCAGCAGCCAGGGTTTGGGGGAGCAGTACTTC
TRBV7-2	19	TRBJ2-1	TRBD2	once	CASEHRASGSSMSYNEQFF	TGTGCCAGCGAGCATCGGGCTAGCGGGAGTAGTATGAGCTACAATGAGCAGTTCTTC
TRBV6-5	15	TRBJ2-1	TRBD2	NA	CASRNLAGGHNEQFF	TGTGCCAGCAGAAACCTAGCGGGAGGTCACAATGAGCAGTTCTTC
TRBV29-1	12	TRBJ1-1	NA	NA	CSVDGTVTEAFF	TGCAGCGTTGACGGAACAGTCACTGAAGCTTTCTTT
TRBV11-2	16	TRBJ2-4	NA	NA	CASSLGFRGAKNIQYF	TGTGCCAGCAGCTTAGGTTTCAGGGGAGCCAAAAACATTCAGTACTTC
TRBV2	16	TRBJ1-4	TRBD1	NA	CASRTTGFKANEKLFF	TGTGCCAGCAGGACGACAGGGTTTAAGGCTAATGAAAAACTGTTTTTT